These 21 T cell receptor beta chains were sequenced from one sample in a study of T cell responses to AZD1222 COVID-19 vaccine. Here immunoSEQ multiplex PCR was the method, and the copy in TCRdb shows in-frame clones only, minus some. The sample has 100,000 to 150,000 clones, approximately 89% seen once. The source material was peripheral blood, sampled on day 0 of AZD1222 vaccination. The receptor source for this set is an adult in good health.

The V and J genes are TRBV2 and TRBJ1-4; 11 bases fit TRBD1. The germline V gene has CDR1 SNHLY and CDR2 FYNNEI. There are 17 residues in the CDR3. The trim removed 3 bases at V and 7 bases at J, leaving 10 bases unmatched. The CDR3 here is CASSDIVAGTGGEKLFF. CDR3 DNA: TGTGCCAGCAGTGATATCGTTGCGGGGACAGGGGGTGAAAAACTGTTTTTT. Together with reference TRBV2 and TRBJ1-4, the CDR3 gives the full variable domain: EPEVTQTPSHQVTQMGQEVILRCVPISNHLYFYWYRQILGQKVEFLVSFYNNEISEKSEIFDDQFSVERPDGSNFTLKIRSTKLEDSAMYFCASSDIVAGTGGEKLFFGSGTQLSVL.

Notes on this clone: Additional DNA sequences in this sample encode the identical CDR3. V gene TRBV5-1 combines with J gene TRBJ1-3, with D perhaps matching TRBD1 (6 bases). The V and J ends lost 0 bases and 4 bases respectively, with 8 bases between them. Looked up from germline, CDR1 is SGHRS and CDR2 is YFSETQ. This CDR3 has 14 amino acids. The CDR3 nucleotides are TGCGCCAGCAGCTTGGGGGGGACAGGAAACACCATATATTTT. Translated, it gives CASSLGGTGNTIYF.

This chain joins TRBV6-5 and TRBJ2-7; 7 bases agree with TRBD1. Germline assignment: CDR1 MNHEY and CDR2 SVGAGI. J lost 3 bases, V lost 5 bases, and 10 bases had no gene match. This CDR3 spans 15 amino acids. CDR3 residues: CASSRSGQDHYEQYF. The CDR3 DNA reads TGTGCCAGCAGTCGCAGTGGACAGGACCACTACGAGCAGTACTTC.

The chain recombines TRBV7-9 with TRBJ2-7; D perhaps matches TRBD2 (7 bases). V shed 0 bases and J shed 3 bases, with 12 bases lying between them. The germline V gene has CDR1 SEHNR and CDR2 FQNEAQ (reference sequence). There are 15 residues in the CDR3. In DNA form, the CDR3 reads TGTGCCAGCAGCTTAGCGGGGGGGCCCCACTACGAGCAGTACTTC. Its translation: CASSLAGGPHYEQYF.

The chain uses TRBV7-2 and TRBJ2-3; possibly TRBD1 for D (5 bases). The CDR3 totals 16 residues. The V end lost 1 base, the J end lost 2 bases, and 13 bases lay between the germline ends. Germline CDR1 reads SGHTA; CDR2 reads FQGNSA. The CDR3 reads CASSLVGAVNTDTQYF. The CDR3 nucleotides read TGTGCCAGCAGCTTAGTTGGGGCAGTAAACACAGATACGCAGTATTTT.

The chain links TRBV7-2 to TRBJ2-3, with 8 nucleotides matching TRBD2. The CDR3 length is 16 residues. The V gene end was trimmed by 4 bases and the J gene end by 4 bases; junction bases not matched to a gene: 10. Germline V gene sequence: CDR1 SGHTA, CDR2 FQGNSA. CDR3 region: CASSSARLASADTQYF. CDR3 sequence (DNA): TGTGCCAGCAGCTCCGCGCGACTAGCGAGTGCAGATACGCAGTATTTT. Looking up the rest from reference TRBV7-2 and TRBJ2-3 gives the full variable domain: GAGVSQSPSNKVTEKGKDVELRCDPISGHTALYWYRQSLGQGLEFLIYFQGNSAPDKSGLPSDRFSAERTGGSVSTLTIQRTQQEDSAVYLCASSSARLASADTQYFGPGTRLTVL.

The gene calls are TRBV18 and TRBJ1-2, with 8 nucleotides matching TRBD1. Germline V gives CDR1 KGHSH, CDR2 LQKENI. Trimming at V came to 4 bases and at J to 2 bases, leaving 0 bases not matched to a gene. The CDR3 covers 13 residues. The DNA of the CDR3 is TGTGCCAGCTCACGACAGGGGAACTATGGCTACACCTTC. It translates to CASSRQGNYGYTF.

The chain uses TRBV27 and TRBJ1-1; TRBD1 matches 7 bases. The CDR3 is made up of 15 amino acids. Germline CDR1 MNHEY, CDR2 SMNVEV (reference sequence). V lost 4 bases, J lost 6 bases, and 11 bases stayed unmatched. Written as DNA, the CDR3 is TGTGCCAGCAGTTATTCGACAGGGAGGACTGCTGAAGCTTTCTTT. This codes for CASSYSTGRTAEAFF.

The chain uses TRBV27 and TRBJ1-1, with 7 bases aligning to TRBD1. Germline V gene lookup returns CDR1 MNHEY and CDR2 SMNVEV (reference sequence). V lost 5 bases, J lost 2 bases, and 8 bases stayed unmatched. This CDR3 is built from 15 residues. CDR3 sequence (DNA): TGTGCCAGCAGTCCTACCGGGACAGCAAACACTGAAGCTTTCTTT. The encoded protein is CASSPTGTANTEAFF.

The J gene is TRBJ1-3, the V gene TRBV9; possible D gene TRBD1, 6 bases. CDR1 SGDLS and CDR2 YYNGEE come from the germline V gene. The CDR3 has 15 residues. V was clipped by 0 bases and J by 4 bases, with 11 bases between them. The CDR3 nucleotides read TGTGCCAGCAGCGTAGGGCAGGGGACGGGAAACACCATATATTTT. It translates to CASSVGQGTGNTIYF. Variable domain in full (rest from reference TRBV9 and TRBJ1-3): DSGVTQTPKHLITATGQRVTLRCSPRSGDLSVYWYQQSLDQGLQFLIQYYNGEERAKGNILERFSAQQFPDLHSELNLSSLELGDSALYFCASSVGQGTGNTIYFGEGSWLTVV.

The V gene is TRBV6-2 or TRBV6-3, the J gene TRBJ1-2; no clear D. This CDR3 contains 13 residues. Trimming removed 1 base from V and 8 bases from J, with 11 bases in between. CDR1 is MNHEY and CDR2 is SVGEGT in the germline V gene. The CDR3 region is CASSYYYLGGYTF. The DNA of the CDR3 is TGTGCCAGCAGTTACTACTACCTGGGAGGCTACACCTTC.

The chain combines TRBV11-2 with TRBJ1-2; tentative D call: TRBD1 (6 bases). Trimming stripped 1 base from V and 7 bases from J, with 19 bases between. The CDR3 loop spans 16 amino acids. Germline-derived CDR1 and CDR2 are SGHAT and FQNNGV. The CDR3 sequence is CASSLVVRFRGFGYTF. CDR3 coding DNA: TGTGCCAGCAGCTTAGTAGTTCGTTTCAGGGGTTTTGGCTACACCTTC.

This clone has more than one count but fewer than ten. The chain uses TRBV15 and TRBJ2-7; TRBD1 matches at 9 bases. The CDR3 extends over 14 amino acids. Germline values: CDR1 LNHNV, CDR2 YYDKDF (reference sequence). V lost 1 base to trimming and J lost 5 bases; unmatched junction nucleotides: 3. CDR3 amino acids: CATSRVDRGDEQYF. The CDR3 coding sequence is TGTGCCACCAGCAGAGTGGACAGGGGAGACGAGCAGTACTTC.

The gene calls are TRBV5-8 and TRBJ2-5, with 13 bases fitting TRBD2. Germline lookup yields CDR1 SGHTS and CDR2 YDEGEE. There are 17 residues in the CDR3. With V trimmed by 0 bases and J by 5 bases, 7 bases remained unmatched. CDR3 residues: CASSLDTSGGAGETQYF. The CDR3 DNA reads TGTGCCAGCAGCTTGGATACTAGCGGGGGGGCCGGGGAGACCCAGTACTTC.

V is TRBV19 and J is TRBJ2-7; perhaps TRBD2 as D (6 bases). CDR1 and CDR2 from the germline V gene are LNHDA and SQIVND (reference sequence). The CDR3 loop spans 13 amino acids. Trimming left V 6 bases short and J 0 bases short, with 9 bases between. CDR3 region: CASSPGLSYEQYF. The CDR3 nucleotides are TGTGCCAGTAGCCCGGGACTCTCCTACGAGCAGTACTTC.

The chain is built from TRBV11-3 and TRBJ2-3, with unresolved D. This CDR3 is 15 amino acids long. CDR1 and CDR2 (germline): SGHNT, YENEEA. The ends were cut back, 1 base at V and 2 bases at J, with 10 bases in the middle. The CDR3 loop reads CASSLGGGNTDTQYF. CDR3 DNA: TGTGCCAGCAGCTTAGGTGGCGGCAACACAGATACGCAGTATTTT.

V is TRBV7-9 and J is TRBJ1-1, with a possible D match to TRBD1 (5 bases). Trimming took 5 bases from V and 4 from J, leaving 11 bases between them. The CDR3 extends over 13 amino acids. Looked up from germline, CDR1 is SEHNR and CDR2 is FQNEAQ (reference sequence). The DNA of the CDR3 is TGTGCCAGCAGCCCCGAGGGGCGCACTGAAGCTTTCTTT. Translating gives CASSPEGRTEAFF.

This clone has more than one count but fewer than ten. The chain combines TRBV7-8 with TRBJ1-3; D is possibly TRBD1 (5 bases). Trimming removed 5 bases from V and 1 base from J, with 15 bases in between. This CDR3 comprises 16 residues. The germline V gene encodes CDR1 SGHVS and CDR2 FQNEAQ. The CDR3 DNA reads TGTGCCAGCAGCCCACCCATCGGGGGATCTGGAAACACCATATATTTT. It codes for CASSPPIGGSGNTIYF.

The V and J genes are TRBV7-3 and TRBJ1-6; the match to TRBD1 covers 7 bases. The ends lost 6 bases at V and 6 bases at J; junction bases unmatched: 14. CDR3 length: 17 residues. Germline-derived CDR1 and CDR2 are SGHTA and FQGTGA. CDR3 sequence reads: CASRGSRGVLPNSPLHF. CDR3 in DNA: TGTGCCAGCAGGGGGTCCAGGGGGGTTCTCCCTAATTCACCCCTCCACTTT.

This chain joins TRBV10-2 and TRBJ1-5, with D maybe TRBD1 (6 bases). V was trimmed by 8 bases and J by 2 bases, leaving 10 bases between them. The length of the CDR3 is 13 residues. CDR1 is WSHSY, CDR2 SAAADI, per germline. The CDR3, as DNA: TGCGCCAGCGCACAGGGAGGCAATCAGCCCCAGCATTTT. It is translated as CASAQGGNQPQHF.

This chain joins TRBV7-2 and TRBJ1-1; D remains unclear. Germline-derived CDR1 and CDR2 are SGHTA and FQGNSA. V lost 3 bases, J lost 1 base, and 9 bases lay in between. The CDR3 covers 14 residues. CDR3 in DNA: TGTGCCAGCAGCTTTAACAGCCCGAACACTGAAGCTTTCTTT. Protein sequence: CASSFNSPNTEAFF.